Listed below are T cell receptor beta chains from one sample, sequenced in a study of high-grade serous ovarian cancer treatment subgroups. Produced via immunoSEQ multiplex PCR; TCRdb's table is partial and in-frame only. The data contain 9,500 to 15,000 clones, about nine tenths of them singletons. The sequenced sample consisted of tumor tissue. These receptors were collected from a human donor with high-grade serous ovarian cancer. Each CDR3 is given with its conserved first and last residue. A D gene is named only where the DNA matches it firmly. Clone size is given for some rows only: seen once, a few or many times, or a class if the clone is expanded.

D gene	J gene	clone size	V gene	CDR3 protein	CDR3 DNA
NA	TRBJ2-6	NA	TRBV28	CASSFPYSGANVLTF	TGTGCCAGCAGTTTCCCATACTCTGGGGCCAACGTCCTGACTTTC
NA	TRBJ2-7	NA	TRBV6-5	CASSYFDSSYEQYF	TGTGCCAGCAGTTATTTCGATTCCTCCTACGAGCAGTACTTC
TRBD2	TRBJ2-1	NA	TRBV29-1	CSVDREPGGAFQFF	TGCAGCGTTGATAGGGAGCCCGGGGGGGCTTTTCAGTTCTTC
NA	TRBJ1-5	NA	TRBV7-8	CASTREGSINQPQHF	TGTGCCAGCACGAGGGAGGGTTCCATCAATCAGCCCCAGCATTTT
NA	TRBJ1-5	NA	TRBV4-1	CASSHPGAAYSNQPQHF	TGCGCCAGCAGCCACCCCGGAGCAGCCTATAGCAATCAGCCCCAGCATTTT
NA	TRBJ1-2	NA	TRBV4-1	CASSQDSQGGYGYTF	TGCGCCAGCAGCCAAGATAGTCAGGGTGGCTATGGCTACACCTTC
NA	TRBJ1-3	NA	TRBV4-1	CASSQEPPRGGNTIYF	TGCGCCAGCAGCCAAGAACCCCCAAGGGGTGGAAACACCATATATTTT
NA	TRBJ1-6	NA	TRBV14	CASSQVSGAANSPLHF	TGTGCCAGCAGCCAAGTATCGGGGGCTGCTAATTCACCCCTCCACTTT
TRBD1	TRBJ2-7	NA	TRBV6-5	CASRTDRAPYEQYF	TGTGCCAGCAGAACCGACAGGGCCCCATACGAGCAGTACTTC
TRBD1	TRBJ2-5	once	TRBV4-3	CASSQDVGTAKETQYF	TGCGCCAGCAGCCAAGATGTTGGGACAGCAAAAGAGACCCAGTACTTC
NA	TRBJ2-7	NA	TRBV5-3	CARSPDYRVSYEQYF	TGTGCCAGAAGCCCGGACTACCGAGTCTCCTACGAGCAGTACTTC
NA	TRBJ1-1	NA	TRBV6-5	CASSYGRGLSTEAFF	TGTGCCAGCAGTTACGGGAGGGGCCTGAGCACTGAAGCTTTCTTT
TRBD1	TRBJ1-6	NA	TRBV4-3	CASSQDDRGNSPLHF	TGCGCCAGCAGCCAGGATGACAGGGGTAATTCACCCCTCCACTTT
TRBD2	TRBJ2-3	NA	TRBV2	CASELADITDTQYF	TGTGCCAGCGAACTAGCGGACATAACAGATACGCAGTATTTT
NA	TRBJ1-3	NA	TRBV7-9	CASSFWTGNTIYF	TGTGCCAGCAGCTTCTGGACAGGAAACACCATATATTTT
NA	TRBJ1-6	once	TRBV30	CAWSVQNNSPLHF	TGTGCCTGGAGTGTACAGAATAATTCACCCCTCCACTTT
TRBD1	TRBJ1-1	once	TRBV28	CASSWGRGSSHTEAFF	TGTGCCAGCAGTTGGGGCAGGGGGAGTAGCCACACTGAAGCTTTCTTT
NA	TRBJ2-5	NA	TRBV7-9	CASSTTGTTQETQYF	TGTGCCAGCAGCACGACCGGGACAACTCAAGAGACCCAGTACTTC
TRBD2	TRBJ2-1	once	TRBV7-6	CASSSLAGGRGEQFF	TGTGCCAGCAGCTCACTAGCGGGGGGGCGGGGTGAGCAGTTCTTC
NA	TRBJ2-1	NA	TRBV6-6	CASSRPYNEQFF	TGTGCCAGCAGTCGACCTTACAATGAGCAGTTCTTC
NA	TRBJ2-6	NA	TRBV28	CASRLTGANVLTF	TGTGCCAGCAGGTTAACTGGGGCCAACGTCCTGACTTTC
TRBD1	TRBJ1-5	NA	TRBV5-6	CASSKGQYNQPQHF	TGTGCCAGCAGCAAGGGACAGTATAATCAGCCCCAGCATTTT
TRBD1	TRBJ2-5	NA	TRBV6-5	CASSLGQGIGKTQYF	TGTGCCAGCAGCTTGGGACAGGGCATCGGAAAGACCCAGTACTTC
NA	TRBJ1-5	NA	TRBV5-8	CASSLDGYSNQPLHF	TGTGCCAGCAGCTTGGATGGGTATAGCAATCAGCCCCTGCATTTT
TRBD2	TRBJ2-3	NA	TRBV27	CASSRLAGVTDTQYF	TGTGCCAGCAGTAGACTAGCGGGGGTCACAGATACGCAGTATTTT